Below, 26 T cell receptor beta chains from the same sample are listed, as sequenced in a study of tumor and adjacent non-tumor tissue in lung cancer. The library came from three nested PCR rounds adapted from ARM-PCR protocols. TCRdb redid the calling of the multiplex PCR reads with MiXCR, one entry per CDR3 protein. Of fewer than 150,000 distinct CDR3 sequences in the sample, 66% were seen once. No cell sorting was done before RNA was extracted from the tissue. What was sequenced was lung tumor tissue. These receptor sequences come from a man aged 55 to 70 with small cell lung cancer.

Worth noting for this clonotype: Germline is not matched at one junction end, which may reflect a read error. This chain links TRBV11-3 with TRBJ2-1, with 7 bases that match TRBD1. The CDR3 contains 15 residues. Germline CDR1 is SGHNT and CDR2 is YENEEA. In DNA form, the CDR3 reads TGTGCCAGCGGCTTAGAAGGGGGCCGTTGCGATGAGCAGTTCTTC. This translates into CASGLEGGRCDEQFF.

In the case of this clonotype: An end of the junction differs from the germline gene, which may be a read error. CDR3 region: CASSEGEYSTGTQYF. The DNA for the CDR3 is TGTGCCAGTAGCGAGGGGGAGTATAGCACAGGTACGCAGTATTTT. This chain uses TRBV6-1 with TRBJ2-3; D is perhaps TRBD1 (6 bases). CDR1 is MNHNS, CDR2 SASEGT, per germline. The CDR3 totals 15 residues.

The chain uses TRBV5-1 and TRBJ2-3; D is ambiguous. Germline V gene sequence: CDR1 SGHRS, CDR2 YFSETQ. The V and J ends lost 6 bases and 2 bases respectively, with 13 bases between them. This CDR3 is built from 14 residues. CDR3 residues: CASNSTLPTDTQYF. For the CDR3, the DNA is TGCGCCAGCAACTCGACACTTCCCACAGATACGCAGTATTTT.

The chain carries TRBV10-2 and TRBJ2-1; TRBD2 agrees at 9 bases. The V gene's germline CDR1 is WSHSY and CDR2 SAAADI. V trimming: 4 bases; J trimming: 10 bases; junction bases outside the gene matches: 8. The length of the CDR3 is 14 residues. This CDR3 is CASSATSGLPEQFF. The CDR3, as DNA: TGCGCCAGCAGTGCGACTAGCGGTCTGCCGGAGCAGTTCTTC.

This clonotype was counted at least ten times. This chain connects TRBV20-1 to TRBJ2-1; weak D call: TRBD1 (5 bases). This CDR3 has 15 residues. The V end was cut by 0 bases, the J end by 4 bases, with 13 bases between. Germline V lookup: CDR1 DFQATT, CDR2 SNEGSKA (reference sequence). CDR3 sequence (DNA): TGCAGTGCTAGAGATAGGCAGGGAACTTACAATGAGCAGTTCTTC. Translation gives CSARDRQGTYNEQFF.

A remark on this clonotype: One junction end disagrees with the germline gene, perhaps due to a read error. The V and J genes are TRBV20-1 and TRBJ1-6; TRBD1 agrees at 9 bases. Per the germline V gene, CDR1 is DFQATT and CDR2 is SNEGSKA (reference sequence). This CDR3 is 14 amino acids long. The chain's CDR3 is CSARRTGEDSPFHF. The CDR3 coding sequence is TGCAGCGCTAGACGGACAGGGGAGGATTCACCCTTCCACTTT.

A note on this clonotype: No conserved phenylalanine or tryptophan is present at the end of the CDR3, so a read error is the likely explanation. CDR3 nucleotide sequence: TGTGCCAGCAGCTTAGCCCCGAGACAGGGGGACTACGAGCAGTACATC. Translated, it gives CASSLAPRQGDYEQYI. The chain uses TRBV11-1 and TRBJ2-7; 9 bases match TRBD1. With 0 bases clipped from V and 3 bases from J, the junction kept 6 bases outside the gene matches. Germline-derived CDR1 and CDR2 are SGHAT and FQDESV (reference sequence). The CDR3 runs to 16 residues.

The chain carries TRBV11-2 and TRBJ2-5; 9 bases match TRBD2. The CDR3 runs 15 residues. The junction had 15 bases not matched to a gene; V was cut back by 5 bases and J by 11 bases. Looked up from germline, CDR1 is SGHAT and CDR2 is FQNNGV. CDR3 nucleotide sequence: TGTGCCAGCAGCGGACCACTAGCGGGCCAAGGGACGCAGTACTTC. It is translated as CASSGPLAGQGTQYF.

This clonotype appeared many times. The rearrangement uses TRBV6-1 and TRBJ1-1; D remains ambiguous. Germline V CDR1 and CDR2: MNHNS, SASEGT. The CDR3 is made up of 14 amino acids. V lost 2 bases and J 3 bases, leaving 10 bases between the germline ends. In DNA form, the CDR3 reads TGTGCCAGCAGTGAAAATCCCCCAGACACTGAAGCTTTCTTT. Encoded protein: CASSENPPDTEAFF.

This clonotype was seen only once. A much larger clone differs by one base, so this may be a read error. The CDR3 ends on some other residue instead of the conserved phenylalanine or tryptophan, so this is likely a read error. The chain is built from TRBV20-1 and TRBJ1-1; 8 bases align to TRBD1. Trimming removed 0 bases from V and 5 bases from J; junction bases left unmatched: 2. Germline-derived CDR1 and CDR2 are DFQATT and SNEGSKA (reference sequence). The CDR3 spans 13 residues. Here the CDR3 DNA reads TGCAGTGCTAGAGAGGACAGGGAGACTGAAGCTTTCATT. Translated: CSAREDRETEAFI.

A word on this clonotype: Possible read error: a much larger clone is one base away. The chain has TRBV20-1 and TRBJ2-3; D might be TRBD2 (7 bases). Trimming pared 2 bases from V and 5 bases from J, leaving 11 bases between. The CDR3 length is 13 residues. Germline V gene lookup returns CDR1 DFQATT and CDR2 SNEGSKA (reference sequence). As DNA, the CDR3 is TGCAGTGCTAGAAGGGGGGGCATAGATACGCAGTATTTT. It yields the protein CSARRGGIDTQYF.

A note on this clonotype: Lacking the conserved final phenylalanine or tryptophan, this CDR3 likely reflects a read error. V usage is TRBV12-5 and J usage is TRBJ2-3; TRBD1 aligns across 7 bases. After removal of 7 bases from V and 4 bases from J, the junction contained 5 bases not matched to a gene. CDR3 length: 13 residues. Germline V gene lookup returns CDR1 LGHNT and CDR2 FRNRAP. Here the CDR3 reads CASEWDSADTQYL. Written as DNA, the CDR3 is TGTGCTAGTGAGTGGGACAGCGCAGATACGCAGTATCTT.

With regard to this clonotype: At one end, the junction sequence differs from germline, possibly due to a read error. The rearrangement joins TRBV6-1 to TRBJ2-7, with 10 bases lining up with TRBD1. This CDR3 comprises 17 residues. CDR1 is MNHNS, CDR2 SASEGT, per germline. As DNA, the CDR3 is TGTGCCAGCAGTAGGTGGGTAGGACAGGGGGACTCCTTCGAGCAGTATTTC. This encodes CASSRWVGQGDSFEQYF.

With regard to this clonotype: The junction differs from germline at one of its ends, possibly a read error. For the CDR3, the DNA is TGCAATGCTATAGACGCAGGGGGGGGGAACACTGAAGCTCTCTTT. It codes for CNAIDAGGGNTEALF. The chain links TRBV20-1 to TRBJ1-1; 7 nucleotides match TRBD1. The length of the CDR3 is 15 residues. Looked up from germline, CDR1 is DFQATT and CDR2 is SNEGSKA (reference sequence).

This clonotype was observed at least ten times. The chain employs TRBV11-2 and TRBJ2-1; D is unclear. Germline V CDR1 and CDR2: SGHAT, FQNNGV. The CDR3 is 18 residues long. The germline V and J ends were trimmed by 1 base and 0 bases, with 16 bases remaining between them. CDR3 protein: CASSLGGKGRSSYNEQFF. The CDR3 DNA reads TGTGCCAGCAGCTTAGGAGGAAAAGGGCGATCCTCCTACAATGAGCAGTTCTTC.

The J gene is TRBJ2-1, the V gene TRBV5-5; 15 nucleotides line up with TRBD2. The CDR3 is 15 amino acids. The germline V gene encodes CDR1 SGHKS and CDR2 YYEKEE (reference sequence). The V gene end was trimmed by 3 bases and the J gene end by 6 bases; junction bases not matched to a gene: 1. In DNA, the CDR3 is TGTGCCAGCAGCTGGGGACTAGCGGGAGGCAATGAGCAGTTCTTC. This translates into CASSWGLAGGNEQFF.

In regard to this clonotype: A much larger clone differs by one base, so this may be a read error. The V call is TRBV20-1, the J call TRBJ2-3; TRBD1 aligns across 8 bases. J lost 5 bases, V lost 3 bases, and 10 bases had no gene match. CDR3 length: 15 residues. The germline V gene encodes CDR1 DFQATT and CDR2 SNEGSKA (reference sequence). The DNA for the CDR3 is TGCAGTGCTAGGCAACCCGCAGGGGGCAGAGATACGCAGTATTTT. The encoded protein is CSARQPAGGRDTQYF.

A few counts support this clonotype. This chain uses TRBV6-5 with TRBJ2-1; TRBD2 matches at 14 bases. CDR1 and CDR2 from the germline V gene are MNHEY and SVGAGI. Unmatched junction bases numbered 9, after V lost 7 bases and J lost 7 bases. This CDR3 is 16 amino acids long. The DNA of the CDR3 is TGTGCCAGCACCTATCGGACTAGCGGGAGGTGGAATGAGCAGTTCTTC. Translation gives CASTYRTSGRWNEQFF.

To note about this clonotype: At one boundary the junction diverges from the germline segment, which might be a read error. The rearrangement uses TRBV11-3 and TRBJ1-6; the match to TRBD1 covers 9 bases. Germline V lookup: CDR1 SGHNT, CDR2 YENEEA. The CDR3 sequence is 20 residues long. As DNA, the CDR3 is TGTGCCAGCAGCCAGTACCGGGACAGGGTCTCTACTCGAACAAATTCGCCCCTCCACTTT. The encoded protein is CASSQYRDRVSTRTNSPLHF.

Points on this clonotype: A read error may explain this, as a much larger clone is one base away. This chain links TRBV4-2 with TRBJ2-3; 12 positions match TRBD2. Germline CDR1 and CDR2: LGHNA and YNFKEQ. The CDR3 is made up of 18 amino acids. As DNA, the CDR3 is TGTGCCAGCACCCAAGACGGACTAGCGGGATCCATCACAGATACGCAGTATTTT. As protein: CASTQDGLAGSITDTQYF.

Remarks on this clonotype: One end of the junction varies from germline; a read error may be responsible. The chain has TRBV11-3 and TRBJ2-1; weak D call: TRBD2 (6 bases). The CDR3 totals 13 residues. Germline CDR1 reads SGHNT; CDR2 reads YENEEA. CDR3 residues: CDSSLADYNEQLF. The CDR3 DNA follows: TGTGACAGCAGCTTAGCGGATTACAATGAGCAGTTATTC.

This clonotype turned up a few times. This sequence joins TRBV30 and TRBJ1-2; the D gene is possibly TRBD1 (5 bases). The germline V and J ends were trimmed by 4 bases and 8 bases, with 14 bases remaining between them. Germline V lookup: CDR1 GTSNPN, CDR2 SVGIG (reference sequence). This CDR3 region has 12 residues. The CDR3 DNA is TGTGCCTGGACTCGGGACTCGGGGGGCTACACCTTC. This encodes CAWTRDSGGYTF.

In its sample, this clonotype was seen a few times. A read error may be the cause here, since a much bigger clone is one base away. V gene TRBV20-1 combines with J gene TRBJ2-1, with D uncertain. CDR1 is DFQATT and CDR2 is SNEGSKA in the germline V gene (reference sequence). Trimming took off 6 bases at V and 8 bases at J, with 20 bases between the two ends. CDR3 length equals 14 residues. For the CDR3, the DNA is TGCAGTGCCGACTCGACTGGCGAAATACATGAGCAGTTCTTC. Translated, it gives CSADSTGEIHEQFF.

Regarding this clonotype: This clone may be a read error of a much larger clone one base away. V usage is TRBV20-1 and J usage is TRBJ2-3; D is ambiguous. Germline V gives CDR1 DFQATT, CDR2 SNEGSKA (reference sequence). The CDR3 sequence is 13 residues long. CDR3 bases: TGCAATGCTAGAGAGCCTAATCCAGATACGCAGTATTTT. Encoded protein: CNAREPNPDTQYF.

This clonotype showed up just once. A much larger clonotype is one base distant, so this may be a read error. The chain recombines TRBV12-3 or TRBV12-4 with TRBJ2-5; D gene uncertain. CDR3 length equals 12 residues. Trimming cost V 7 bases and J 4 bases, with 10 bases left between them. Here the CDR3 DNA reads TGTGCCAGCACCATGGCAGGAGAGACCCAGTACTTC. This sequence encodes CASTMAGETQYF.

This clonotype was found a few times. This chain connects TRBV6-1 to TRBJ1-2, with 7 bases lining up with TRBD1. Germline CDR1 MNHNS, CDR2 SASEGT. Trimming at V came to 4 bases and at J to 1 base, leaving 6 bases not matched to a gene. The CDR3 has 15 amino acids. As DNA, the CDR3 is TGTGCCAGCAGTGGGGAGACAGGGTTTAACTATGGCTACACCTTC. It specifies CASSGETGFNYGYTF.